This is a list of T cell receptor beta chains from one sample in a study of blood T cell repertoires in COVID-19. Libraries were prepared by immunoSEQ multiplex PCR; TCRdb keeps only in-frame clonotypes and omits some of them. The repertoire holds about 45,000 clones, with approximately 87% as singletons. The sequencing input was peripheral blood. The receptors originated from a human donor in a cohort sampled during active COVID-19. CDR3s include the opening cysteine and the closing phenylalanine or tryptophan. Each record gives: CDR3 DNA, CDR3 protein, J gene, V gene, D gene, clone size. The D gene is left open where the match is weak. Clone size is given for some rows only: seen once, a few or many times, or a class if the clone is expanded.

DNA: TGCGCCAGCAGCCAGTGGACAGTGGAAAACACTGAAGCTTTCTTT
CDR3: CASSQWTVENTEAFF
J: TRBJ1-1
V: TRBV4-3
D: .
size: .

DNA: TGTGCCAGCAGTTACGAACAGCCCGACACAGATACGCAGTATTTT
CDR3: CASSYEQPDTDTQYF
J: TRBJ2-3
V: TRBV6-6
D: .
size: once

DNA: TGTGCCAGCAGCTTAGACAGGGACTATGGCTACACCTTC
CDR3: CASSLDRDYGYTF
J: TRBJ1-2
V: TRBV5-8
D: TRBD1
size: .

DNA: TGTGCCAGCAGTTTAGGACGGACTACAGATACGCAGTATTTT
CDR3: CASSLGRTTDTQYF
J: TRBJ2-3
V: TRBV27
D: .
size: .

DNA: TGCGCCAGCAGCCCCCGGGTAGCGGGGGGGGAGACCCAGTACTTC
CDR3: CASSPRVAGGETQYF
J: TRBJ2-5
V: TRBV4-3
D: TRBD2
size: .

DNA: TGTGCCAGCAGCAAAGCGGAGGGGCGGGGGAGCACCCCGTACTTC
CDR3: CASSKAEGRGSTPYF
J: TRBJ2-7
V: TRBV21-1
D: .
size: .

DNA: TGTGCCAGCTCATTGGGCGGGGGGGACAATGAGCAGTTCTTC
CDR3: CASSLGGGDNEQFF
J: TRBJ2-1
V: TRBV18
D: TRBD2
size: .

DNA: TGTGCCAGCAGGGCCGGGATTTTAATTAGTGGGCTTTTCAATCAGCCCCAGCATTTT
CDR3: CASRAGILISGLFNQPQHF
J: TRBJ1-5
V: TRBV2
D: .
size: .

DNA: TGTGCCAGCGTAAAAATGGGAGGGCATGGCTACACCTTC
CDR3: CASVKMGGHGYTF
J: TRBJ1-2
V: TRBV2
D: .
size: .

DNA: TGTGCCAGCAGCCTGGGCGGGGATACGCAGTATTTT
CDR3: CASSLGGDTQYF
J: TRBJ2-3
V: TRBV9
D: .
size: .

DNA: TGTGCCACCAGTGATATCGGGGTCGTGACAGGGGGCGACGAGCAGTACTTC
CDR3: CATSDIGVVTGGDEQYF
J: TRBJ2-7
V: TRBV24-1
D: TRBD1
size: .

DNA: TGTGCCACCCTAGTAACACAGGGGGCGCAAGAGACCCAGTACTTC
CDR3: CATLVTQGAQETQYF
J: TRBJ2-5
V: TRBV28
D: TRBD1
size: .

DNA: TGTGCCAGTAGTAAAGGGGTTGGAAACACTGAAGCTTTCTTT
CDR3: CASSKGVGNTEAFF
J: TRBJ1-1
V: TRBV19
D: .
size: .

DNA: TGTGCCAGCAGCTTAAAGGTAGGGACAGGCGTTACCGTCGAGCAGTACTTC
CDR3: CASSLKVGTGVTVEQYF
J: TRBJ2-7
V: TRBV11-2
D: TRBD1
size: .

DNA: TGTGCTAGTGGTCCGGGCAGGGTCCACGAGCAGTACTTC
CDR3: CASGPGRVHEQYF
J: TRBJ2-7
V: TRBV12-5
D: .
size: .

DNA: TGCGCCAGCAGCTTGGCCCCTGATCAGCCCCAGCATTTT
CDR3: CASSLAPDQPQHF
J: TRBJ1-5
V: TRBV5-1
D: .
size: .

DNA: TGTGCCAGCAGTGAAGATGAAGGCGACGACAGGGTCACGGAGACCCAGTACTTC
CDR3: CASSEDEGDDRVTETQYF
J: TRBJ2-5
V: TRBV25-1
D: TRBD1
size: .

DNA: TGTGCCAGCAGCGACCCCGGCCGGGACTTACAAGAGACCCAGTACTTC
CDR3: CASSDPGRDLQETQYF
J: TRBJ2-5
V: TRBV7-2
D: .
size: .

DNA: TGTGCCTGGGGGCAGGGACTTCCCTACGAGCAGTACTTC
CDR3: CAWGQGLPYEQYF
J: TRBJ2-7
V: TRBV30
D: .
size: .

DNA: TGTGCCAGCAGTCTAAAGACAGGGGTGAGGGAGCAGTACTTC
CDR3: CASSLKTGVREQYF
J: TRBJ2-7
V: TRBV6-5
D: TRBD1
size: once

DNA: TGTGCCAGCAGTACGCATAGTACGGGCTCTGGAAACACCATATATTTT
CDR3: CASSTHSTGSGNTIYF
J: TRBJ1-3
V: TRBV6-6
D: .
size: .

DNA: TGTGCCAGCAGCCCCGGGACAGGCTCGCACGAGCAGTACTTC
CDR3: CASSPGTGSHEQYF
J: TRBJ2-7
V: TRBV7-2
D: TRBD1
size: .

DNA: TGTGCCAGCAGCCAAGATCTTGTATTCGGACTGGAAACCTACGAGCAGTACTTC
CDR3: CASSQDLVFGLETYEQYF
J: TRBJ2-7
V: TRBV3-1/TRBV3-2
D: .
size: .

DNA: TGTGCCAGCAGCCCCACCCCCTCACAGGGGTCCAATGAGCAGTTCTTC
CDR3: CASSPTPSQGSNEQFF
J: TRBJ2-1
V: TRBV7-3
D: TRBD1
size: .

DNA: TGTGCCAGCAGTGAAGCGGGACGACAGGGCGGGGAGCTGTTTTTT
CDR3: CASSEAGRQGGELFF
J: TRBJ2-2
V: TRBV6-1
D: TRBD1
size: .

DNA: TGTGCCAGCGAGACTTACAACACTGAAGCTTTCTTT
CDR3: CASETYNTEAFF
J: TRBJ1-1
V: TRBV6-6
D: .
size: once

DNA: TGTGCCAGCAGCCAGGCCTTGAACACTGAAGCTTTCTTT
CDR3: CASSQALNTEAFF
J: TRBJ1-1
V: TRBV3-1/TRBV3-2
D: .
size: .

DNA: TGCGCCAGCAGCCAAGCCCGGTTGCTAACGAACACTGAAGCTTTCTTT
CDR3: CASSQARLLTNTEAFF
J: TRBJ1-1
V: TRBV4-1
D: .
size: .

DNA: TGTGCCAGTAGTACGTCCGGGACAGGGGCAGGAGAGACCCAGTACTTC
CDR3: CASSTSGTGAGETQYF
J: TRBJ2-5
V: TRBV19
D: TRBD1
size: .

DNA: TGTGCCAGCTCGATATCCGGACAGGGCAATTCACCCCTCCACTTT
CDR3: CASSISGQGNSPLHF
J: TRBJ1-6
V: TRBV6-5
D: TRBD1
size: .

DNA: TGTGCCAGCCGGGGGCAAGAGACCCAGTACTTC
CDR3: CASRGQETQYF
J: TRBJ2-5
V: TRBV12-3/TRBV12-4
D: .
size: few

DNA: TGTGCCAGTAAACGAGAGGGGACAGGGTTTACACCCCTCCACTTT
CDR3: CASKREGTGFTPLHF
J: TRBJ1-6
V: TRBV19
D: TRBD1
size: .

DNA: TGTGCCAGCAGTGACGGGGGGCGAAGTAATGAAAAACTGTTTTTT
CDR3: CASSDGGRSNEKLFF
J: TRBJ1-4
V: TRBV6-1
D: .
size: .

DNA: TGTGCCAGCAGTTTTCAGGGGGTCCGGTCCTATGAGCAGTTCTTC
CDR3: CASSFQGVRSYEQFF
J: TRBJ2-1
V: TRBV27
D: TRBD1
size: .

DNA: TGTGCCAGCAGCTTAGGGGCGACAGGCTCCTACGAGCAGTACTTC
CDR3: CASSLGATGSYEQYF
J: TRBJ2-7
V: TRBV7-2
D: .
size: few

DNA: TGTGCCACCCATGCGGCCCAGATTAATTCCTACGAGCAGTACTTC
CDR3: CATHAAQINSYEQYF
J: TRBJ2-7
V: TRBV7-3
D: .
size: .

DNA: TGTGCCAGCTCACCAGGCCCTAACTATGGCTACACCTTC
CDR3: CASSPGPNYGYTF
J: TRBJ1-2
V: TRBV18
D: .
size: few

DNA: TGTGCCAGCAGCTTAGGGCGGAGAGGGTATGAGCAGTTCTTC
CDR3: CASSLGRRGYEQFF
J: TRBJ2-1
V: TRBV7-2
D: .
size: once

DNA: TGTGCCAGCAGTTACGGGACAGGGGACTATTACGAGCAGTACTTC
CDR3: CASSYGTGDYYEQYF
J: TRBJ2-7
V: TRBV6-6
D: TRBD1
size: .

DNA: TGCGCCAGCGATCCCGGGACAGGGTTAGCCGGGGAGCTGTTTTTT
CDR3: CASDPGTGLAGELFF
J: TRBJ2-2
V: TRBV4-1
D: TRBD1
size: .

DNA: TGTGCCAGCAGCCGGGGAGCCGGGGAGCTGTTTTTT
CDR3: CASSRGAGELFF
J: TRBJ2-2
V: TRBV3-1/TRBV3-2
D: .
size: .